The 20 T cell receptor beta chains given below trace back to one sample, sequenced in a study of T cells in women clearing cervical HPV infection. TCRdb's copy holds only in-frame clones and misses some; the assay was immunoSEQ multiplex PCR. The sample data list 35,000 to 45,000 clones. Sequenced: blood buffy coat. The receptors shown here come from a woman between 18 and 70 years old with a cervical HPV16 infection that either progressed to CIN3+ or cleared (not recorded which).

As regards this clone: One junction end disagrees with the germline gene, perhaps due to a read error. The read ends 3 residues before the CDR3 terminus; that terminus is restored from the germline J gene. Other DNA sequences in this specimen translate into the identical CDR3. This rearrangement joins TRBV18 to TRBJ1-3, with D tentatively TRBD1 (6 bases). The CDR3 is 16 amino acids. CDR1 and CDR2 from the germline V gene are KGHSH and LQKENI. This CDR3 is CASSLQGAGFGNTIYF. The sequenced CDR3 bases are TGTGCCAGCTCGCTACAGGGAGCTGGGTTTGGAAACACT.

This CDR3 is CASKPGGGYGYTF. The DNA read from the CDR3 is TGTGCCAGCAAACCCGGGGGTGGCTATGGC. The V gene is TRBV7-2, the J gene TRBJ1-2, with D perhaps matching TRBD1 (5 bases). The CDR3 end falls 3 residues outside the read, so it is completed with the germline J gene. The V gene lost 7 bases and the J gene lost 4 bases, with 13 bases spanning the gap. Germline CDR1 reads SGHTA; CDR2 reads FQGNSA. This CDR3 comprises 13 residues.

With regard to this clone: The observed sequence ends 3 residues before the CDR3 terminus, with the missing tail filled in from the germline J gene. The rearrangement links TRBV6-1 to TRBJ2-2; 7 nucleotides match TRBD2. The trim removed 4 bases at V and 6 bases at J, leaving 5 bases unmatched. The CDR3 is made up of 14 amino acids. The germline CDR1 and CDR2 sequences are MNHNS and SASEGT. The sequenced CDR3 bases are TGTGCCAGCAGTGTAGAACGGGGGGCCGGGGAG. Translated: CASSVERGAGE. The CDR3 reads in full as CASSVERGAGELFF.

The CDR3: CASRTTGTGGDEQYF. The DNA read from the CDR3 is TGTGCCAGCAGGACTACCGGGACAGGGGGCGACGAG. J is TRBJ2-7 and V is TRBV7-8, with 12 nucleotides matching TRBD1. The read comes to an end 3 residues before the CDR3 does, leaving the germline J gene to fill in the end. CDR1 is SGHVS, CDR2 FQNEAQ, per germline. The J segment lost 5 bases and the V segment lost 6 bases, leaving 8 bases of the junction unmatched. This CDR3 is built from 15 residues.

Details on this clone: The CDR3 is cut off 3 residues early in the read; its end comes from the germline J gene. V is TRBV19 and J is TRBJ1-2; perhaps TRBD1 as D (5 bases). The CDR3 loop spans 14 amino acids. Germline lookup yields CDR1 LNHDA and CDR2 SQIVND (reference sequence). CDR3 loop: CASSEGTRKDTYTF. CDR3 DNA (partial): TGTGCCAGTAGTGAAGGGACTAGGAAGGATACC.

As for this clone: The read ends 3 residues early relative to the CDR3; the germline J gene fills the gap. The chain couples TRBV9 to TRBJ2-3; 7 bases are shared with TRBD2. The CDR3 consists of 17 residues. CDR1 is SGDLS and CDR2 is YYNGEE in the germline V gene. Trimming removed 0 bases from V and 4 bases from J; junction bases left unmatched: 11. CDR3 sequence: CASSVAPSGLVPDTQYF. The CDR3 bases that were read are TGTGCCAGCAGCGTAGCCCCCTCTGGACTAGTCCCAGATACG. The full variable domain, completed using reference TRBV9 and TRBJ2-3, is DSGVTQTPKHLITATGQRVTLRCSPRSGDLSVYWYQQSLDQGLQFLIQYYNGEERAKGNILERFSAQQFPDLHSELNLSSLELGDSALYFCASSVAPSGLVPDTQYFGPGTRLTVL.

In regard to this clone: Coverage ceases 3 residues before the CDR3 finishes, and the germline J gene fills in the end. This sequence joins TRBV11-2 and TRBJ2-2; tentative D call: TRBD2 (5 bases). Per the germline V gene, CDR1 is SGHAT and CDR2 is FQNNGV. The CDR3 is made up of 15 amino acids. V was pared by 1 base and J by 3 bases, with 9 bases between. The sequenced CDR3 bases are TGTGCCAGCAGCTTAGTACTAGTTTACACCGGGGAG. Amino acid sequence: CASSLVLVYTGE. In full, the CDR3 reads CASSLVLVYTGELFF.

Notes on this clone: From the germline J gene comes the end of the CDR3, since the read stops 3 residues before it. This rearrangement joins TRBV7-9 to TRBJ2-7, with TRBD2 identical over 11 bases. Germline V lookup: CDR1 SEHNR, CDR2 FQNEAQ (reference sequence). The CDR3 runs to 15 residues. V lost 0 bases, J lost 3 bases, and 1 base stayed unmatched. Partial CDR3 DNA: TGTGCCAGCAGCTTAGCGGGGACTAGCGGCTACGAG. Residues: CASSLAGTSGYE. The CDR3, in full, reads CASSLAGTSGYEQYF. Filled out from reference TRBV7-9 and TRBJ2-7, the complete variable domain reads DTGVSQNPRHKITKRGQNVTFRCDPISEHNRLYWYRQTLGQGPEFLTYFQNEAQLEKSRLLSDRFSAERPKGSFSTLEIQRTEQGDSAMYLCASSLAGTSGYEQYFGPGTRLTVT.

Note on this clone: The sequenced fragment ends 3 residues before the CDR3 boundary, so the rest is inferred from the germline J gene. Within the sample, other DNA sequences also encode this same CDR3. This chain connects TRBV6-2 or TRBV6-3 to TRBJ2-1; 9 nucleotides match TRBD2. Germline trimming cut 6 bases from V and 7 bases from J; bases unmatched to any gene: 4. The germline V gene encodes CDR1 MNHEY and CDR2 SVGEGT. There are 13 residues in the CDR3. The sequenced CDR3 bases are TGTGCCAGCAGCGGCGGGGGGGTTAATGAG. Its protein is CASSGGGVNE. The CDR3 in its entirety is CASSGGGVNEQFF.

Concerning this clone itself: The sequence runs out 3 residues before the end of the CDR3; the remainder is reconstructed from the germline J gene. The chain carries TRBV2 and TRBJ1-3, with a weak D call TRBD1 (6 bases). Germline V gene sequence: CDR1 SNHLY, CDR2 FYNNEI. V gave up 7 bases and J gave up 0 bases, with 16 bases separating them. This CDR3 is 16 amino acids long. CDR3: CASTPRGAYSGNTIYF. CDR3 bases read: TGTGCCAGCACCCCTCGGGGGGCGTACTCTGGAAACACC.

For this clone: The CDR3 is cut off 3 residues early in the read; its end comes from the germline J gene. The chain has TRBV19 and TRBJ2-3, with 7 bases that match TRBD1. The CDR3 loop spans 16 amino acids. The germline V gene encodes CDR1 LNHDA and CDR2 SQIVND (reference sequence). This CDR3 reads CASSRGIDRVQETQYF. The CDR3 bases that were read are TGTGCCAGTAGTAGGGGGATAGACAGGGTCCAGGAGACG.

Of note for this clone: The read halts 3 residues ahead of the CDR3 end, with the missing end drawn from the germline J gene. The chain employs TRBV10-2 and TRBJ2-4, with no clear D. The CDR3 consists of 11 residues. V dropped 6 bases and J dropped 6 bases, with 6 bases sitting between them. Germline loops: CDR1 WSHSY, CDR2 SAAADI. The CDR3 is CASSEGNIQYF. The covered CDR3 bases are TGCGCCAGCAGCGAAGGAAACATT.

To note about this clone: The read stops 3 residues short of the end of the CDR3; the missing end is completed from the germline J gene. The chain employs TRBV9 and TRBJ2-1, with D maybe TRBD1 (5 bases). Trimming stripped 0 bases from V and 4 bases from J, with 11 bases between. The CDR3 has 15 amino acids. The germline CDR1 and CDR2 sequences are SGDLS and YYNGEE. The covered CDR3 bases are TGTGCCAGCAGCGTAGCGGCAGGGTCTTACAATGAG. Protein product: CASSVAAGSYNE. The CDR3 as a whole reads CASSVAAGSYNEQFF.

As to this clone: The read finishes 3 residues shy of the CDR3 end, and the germline J gene is used to complete it. The chain joins TRBV7-2 to TRBJ1-2; D is unclear. With 5 bases removed from V and 4 bases from J, the gap between germline ends came to 8 bases. This CDR3 comprises 12 residues. Germline loops: CDR1 SGHTA, CDR2 FQGNSA. The sequenced part of the CDR3 DNA is TGTGCCAGCAGCGTCGGACTCTATGGC. Its translation: CASSVGLYG. Given in full, the CDR3 is CASSVGLYGYTF.

As to this clone: The read finishes 3 residues shy of the CDR3 end, and the germline J gene is used to complete it. V is TRBV30 and J is TRBJ1-5, with 7 positions matching TRBD1. Germline CDR1 reads GTSNPN; CDR2 reads SVGIG (reference sequence). This CDR3 spans 16 amino acids. The junction had 11 bases not matched to a gene; V was cut back by 0 bases and J by 6 bases. This CDR3 reads CAWSVQRSGGGQPQHF. The CDR3 bases that were read are TGTGCCTGGAGTGTACAGAGGTCAGGGGGAGGTCAGCCC. Full variable domain (rest looked up from reference TRBV30 and TRBJ1-5): SQTIHQWPATLVQPVGSPLSLECTVEGTSNPNLYWYRQAAGRGLQLLFYSVGIGQISSEVPQNLSASRPQDRQFILSSKKLLLSDSGFYLCAWSVQRSGGGQPQHFGDGTRLSIL.

The DNA read from the CDR3 is TGTGCCAGCAGGTCCCTTTACGAG. This sequence encodes CASRSLYE. The whole CDR3 sequence reads CASRSLYEQYF. This rearrangement joins TRBV11-2 to TRBJ2-7; D remains ambiguous. The DNA ends 3 residues before the CDR3 does, and the rest of the CDR3 is filled in from the germline J gene. Germline V gives CDR1 SGHAT, CDR2 FQNNGV. V shed 6 bases and J shed 4 bases, with 7 bases lying between them. The CDR3 runs 11 residues.

Comment on this clone: The CDR3 end falls 3 residues outside the read, so it is completed with the germline J gene. The gene calls are TRBV6-1 and TRBJ1-1, with D unresolved. The germline CDR1 and CDR2 sequences are MNHNS and SASEGT. V was clipped by 1 base and J by 4 bases, with 7 bases between them. The CDR3 extends over 13 amino acids. Partial CDR3 DNA: TGTGCCAGCAGTGAAGGTTTCGGCACTGAA. Its protein product is CASSEGFGTE. The entire CDR3 sequence reads CASSEGFGTEAFF.

A word on this clone: The read terminates 3 residues before the CDR3 end, so the remaining end is supplied by the germline J gene. This chain links TRBV5-1 with TRBJ2-1; D is possibly TRBD1 (5 bases). CDR1 SGHRS and CDR2 YFSETQ come from the germline V gene. Deletions cut 4 bases from V and 7 bases from J, with 21 bases between. There are 16 residues in the CDR3. CDR3 residues: CASSHSGATQGNEQFF. The part of the CDR3 DNA that was read is TGCGCCAGCAGCCATTCTGGGGCTACCCAAGGAAATGAG. The full variable domain, with the rest looked up from reference TRBV5-1 and TRBJ2-1, is KAGVTQTPRYLIKTRGQQVTLSCSPISGHRSVSWYQQTPGQGLQFLFEYFSETQRNKGNFPGRFSGRQFSNSRSEMNVSTLELGDSALYLCASSHSGATQGNEQFFGPGTRLTVL.

Incomplete CDR3 DNA: TGTGCCAGTAGTGGGGGACGGGGGGGCTATGGC. Translating gives CASSGGRGGYG. The CDR3 as a whole reads CASSGGRGGYGYTF. The V and J genes are TRBV19 and TRBJ1-2, with a tentative D call TRBD1 (5 bases). The CDR3 end falls 3 residues outside the read, so it is completed with the germline J gene. Germline values: CDR1 LNHDA, CDR2 SQIVND (reference sequence). The CDR3 runs to 14 residues. The ends were cut back, 5 bases at V and 4 bases at J, with 14 bases in the middle. The complete variable domain, with remaining parts taken from reference TRBV19 and TRBJ1-2, reads DGGITQSPKYLFRKEGQNVTLSCEQNLNHDAMYWYRQDPGQGLRLIYYSQIVNDFQKGDIAEGYSVSREKKESFPLTVTSAQKNPTAFYLCASSGGRGGYGYTFGSGTRLTVV.

Of note for this clone: The read gets to within 3 residues of the CDR3 end, and the germline J gene fills in the rest. The chain uses TRBV11-1 and TRBJ2-1, with a tentative D call TRBD2 (5 bases). CDR1 and CDR2 from the germline V gene are SGHAT and FQDESV (reference sequence). V was trimmed by 6 bases and J by 1 base, leaving 13 bases between them. The CDR3 length is 15 residues. CDR3 sequence reads: CASSQRRRSYNEQFF. CDR3 DNA (partial): TGTGCCAGCAGTCAGCGGAGGAGATCCTACAATGAG. Supplemented by reference TRBV11-1 and TRBJ2-1, the full variable domain reads EAEVAQSPRYKITEKSQAVAFWCDPISGHATLYWYRQILGQGPELLVQFQDESVVDDSQLPKDRFSAERLKGVDSTLKIQPAELGDSAMYLCASSQRRRSYNEQFFGPGTRLTVL.